Listed here are 27 T cell receptor beta chains from one sample, sequenced in a study of T-cell reconstitution after alpha-beta-depleted transplantation in children. A TCRbeta library incorporating unique molecular identifiers was prepared. Each CDR3 protein is one row after TCRdb ran MiXCR on the PCR reads. The sample records about 500,000 distinct CDR3 sequences, 30% to 35% being singletons. Sequenced material: PBMCs from the stem cell graft donor, taken from the stem cell graft. The receptor source for this set is a human donor who donated a stem cell graft to a child with aplastic anemia.

This chain uses TRBV20-1 with TRBJ1-1, with TRBD1 as a possible D gene (5 bases). Trimming left V 0 bases short and J 0 bases short, with 11 bases between. The CDR3 sequence is 15 residues long. Per the germline V gene, CDR1 is DFQATT and CDR2 is SNEGSKA (reference sequence). As DNA, the CDR3 is TGCAGTGCTAGAGATGCAGGGAGGGTGAACACTGAAGCTTTCTTT. This sequence encodes CSARDAGRVNTEAFF.

The chain has TRBV20-1 and TRBJ1-1; no reliable D call. The germline V and J ends were trimmed by 0 bases and 0 bases, with 11 bases remaining between them. The CDR3 contains 15 residues. Germline assignment: CDR1 DFQATT and CDR2 SNEGSKA (reference sequence). CDR3 region: CSARDIAGMNTEAFF. CDR3 DNA: TGCAGTGCTAGAGATATCGCGGGTATGAACACTGAAGCTTTCTTT.

The chain uses TRBV5-1 and TRBJ1-1, with D maybe TRBD1 (6 bases). V was clipped by 0 bases and J by 8 bases, with 14 bases between them. The CDR3 has 14 residues. Germline-derived CDR1 and CDR2 are SGHRS and YFSETQ. CDR3 in DNA: TGCGCCAGCAGCTTGGGGACCGACAGGATCGAAGCTTTCTTT. This encodes CASSLGTDRIEAFF.

The V and J genes are TRBV12-3 or TRBV12-4 and TRBJ1-1, with a possible D match to TRBD1 (6 bases). Deletions cut 5 bases from V and 3 bases from J, with 13 bases between. This CDR3 comprises 14 residues. Here the CDR3 reads CASSDGGADTEAFF. The DNA for the CDR3 is TGTGCCAGCAGTGATGGGGGGGCCGACACTGAAGCTTTCTTT.

The J gene is TRBJ2-5, the V gene TRBV6-2 or TRBV6-3; 7 bases match TRBD1. The CDR3 extends over 14 amino acids. Germline V gene data show CDR1 as MNHEY and CDR2 as SVGEGT. Trimming took 3 bases from V and 5 from J; bases not matched to a gene: 6. The CDR3 DNA follows: TGTGCCAGCAGTTATCATGACAGGGAGGAGACCCAGTACTTC. Encoded protein: CASSYHDREETQYF.

The sample holds many counts of this clonotype. This sequence joins TRBV12-3 or TRBV12-4 and TRBJ2-1; possibly TRBD1 for D (6 bases). This CDR3 is 13 amino acids long. V lost 4 bases, J lost 4 bases, and 8 bases lay in between. In DNA, the CDR3 is TGTGCCAGCAGTTCGGACAGTTACAATGAGCAGTTCTTC. This codes for CASSSDSYNEQFF.

The genes are TRBV4-3 and TRBJ2-2, with D possibly being TRBD2 (6 bases). The CDR3 length is 16 residues. V was cut by 0 bases and J by 5 bases, with 13 bases left in between. Germline CDR1 and CDR2: LGHNA and YSLEER. CDR3 sequence (DNA): TGCGCCAGCAGCCAAGATGGGGGACTGTGGACCGGGGAGCTGTTTTTT. Protein product: CASSQDGGLWTGELFF.

The chain couples TRBV30 to TRBJ1-1; D call uncertain. V was shortened by 0 bases and J by 11 bases, with 16 bases between the two germline ends. The germline V gene has CDR1 GTSNPN and CDR2 SVGIG (reference sequence). This CDR3 is built from 13 residues. This CDR3 reads CAWSVRDLRWAFF. Here the CDR3 DNA reads TGTGCCTGGAGTGTACGTGACTTAAGGTGGGCTTTCTTT.

There are a few counts of this clonotype. Here the CDR3 DNA reads TGCAGTGCTAGAGACAGCTTGAACACTGAAGCTTTCTTT. Its protein product is CSARDSLNTEAFF. The rearrangement joins TRBV20-1 to TRBJ1-1; D is unclear. Germline V CDR1 and CDR2: DFQATT, SNEGSKA (reference sequence). Trimming pared 0 bases from V and 0 bases from J, leaving 5 bases between. The CDR3 is 13 residues long.

The chain employs TRBV27 and TRBJ1-5, with TRBD1 identical over 7 bases. This CDR3 region has 14 residues. Germline assignment: CDR1 MNHEY and CDR2 SMNVEV (reference sequence). V dropped 4 bases and J dropped 5; count of bases not matched to a gene: 5. CDR3 sequence (DNA): TGTGCCAGCAGTTCCGACAGGGTTGATCAGCCCCAGCATTTT. Protein sequence: CASSSDRVDQPQHF.

This clonotype was picked up a small number of times. The CDR3 bases are TGTGCCAGCAGCCAAGGAGCCCTGGTCGCCAAAAACATTCAGTACTTC. Residues: CASSQGALVAKNIQYF. The chain recombines TRBV3-1 with TRBJ2-4, with D hard to call. In germline, CDR1 is LGHDT, CDR2 YNNKEL (reference sequence). This CDR3 region has 16 residues. The V end lost 1 base, the J end lost 1 base, and 11 bases lay between the germline ends.

The V and J genes are TRBV27 and TRBJ2-7, with D unclear. With 2 bases removed from V and 4 bases from J, the gap between germline ends came to 9 bases. The CDR3 consists of 13 residues. Germline CDR1 reads MNHEY; CDR2 reads SMNVEV (reference sequence). This CDR3 reads CASSLTPEYEQYF. CDR3 coding DNA: TGTGCCAGCAGTTTAACCCCAGAATACGAGCAGTACTTC.

This chain uses TRBV24-1 with TRBJ2-5; 8 nucleotides agree with TRBD2. V gave up 6 bases and J gave up 5 bases; unmatched junction bases: 7. The CDR3 spans 14 residues. Per germline, CDR1 KGHDR and CDR2 SFDVKD. CDR3 protein: CATSSAGDSETQYF. In DNA, the CDR3 is TGTGCCACCAGTTCAGCGGGAGATTCGGAGACCCAGTACTTC.

The CDR3 loop reads CSVPQVGETQYF. CDR3 DNA sequence: TGCAGCGTACCTCAGGTGGGGGAGACCCAGTACTTC. This rearrangement joins TRBV29-1 to TRBJ2-5; unclear D gene. The CDR3 length is 12 residues. The V gene lost 6 bases and the J gene lost 5 bases, with 13 bases spanning the gap. Germline lookup yields CDR1 SQVTM and CDR2 ANQGSEA.

J is TRBJ2-7 and V is TRBV25-1; 7 bases are a match to TRBD2. The CDR3 spans 15 residues. In germline, CDR1 is MGHDK, CDR2 SYGVNS. The V gene end was trimmed by 3 bases and the J gene end by 2 bases; junction bases not matched to a gene: 7. CDR3 sequence: CASSDLADDTYEQYF. In DNA, the CDR3 is TGTGCCAGCAGTGACCTAGCGGACGATACCTACGAGCAGTACTTC.

This clonotype has more than one count but fewer than ten. The chain combines TRBV5-4 with TRBJ2-5; 8 bases agree with TRBD1. V shed 6 bases and J 5 bases; nucleotides not matched to a gene: 6. The CDR3 covers 13 residues. The germline V gene encodes CDR1 SGHNT and CDR2 YYREEE (reference sequence). CDR3 sequence: CASNRDRRETQYF. The CDR3 nucleotides read TGTGCCAGCAACCGGGACAGGAGGGAGACCCAGTACTTC.

The gene calls are TRBV30 and TRBJ2-2; unclear D gene. CDR1 is GTSNPN, CDR2 SVGIG, per germline (reference sequence). V was cut by 2 bases and J by 0 bases, with 13 bases left in between. The CDR3 is made up of 16 amino acids. CDR3 in amino acids: CAWSHFGRANTGELFF. For the CDR3, the DNA is TGTGCCTGGAGTCATTTCGGTCGGGCGAACACCGGGGAGCTGTTTTTT.

The J gene is TRBJ1-1, the V gene TRBV19; 10 bases are a match to TRBD1. Germline CDR1 is LNHDA and CDR2 is SQIVND (reference sequence). J lost 4 bases, V lost 5 bases, and 4 bases had no gene match. This CDR3 region has 14 residues. The CDR3 reads CASSERQGATEAFF. DNA of the CDR3: TGTGCCAGTAGTGAGAGACAGGGGGCCACTGAAGCTTTCTTT.

The rearrangement links TRBV20-1 to TRBJ2-1; a weak D match, TRBD1 (6 bases). Germline-derived CDR1 and CDR2 are DFQATT and SNEGSKA (reference sequence). Trimming took off 3 bases at V and 15 bases at J, with 24 bases between the two ends. The CDR3 length is 14 residues. The CDR3 sequence is CSASRASQGYRGFF. The CDR3, as DNA: TGCAGTGCTAGCCGGGCCTCACAGGGATACCGAGGGTTCTTC.

The V call is TRBV5-6, the J call TRBJ2-7; 10 bases fit TRBD2. V was clipped by 2 bases and J by 0 bases; unmatched bases: 8. The CDR3 spans 17 residues. Germline CDR1 reads SGHDT; CDR2 reads YYEEEE. CDR3 DNA: TGTGCCAGCAGCTTCTACTTTAGCGGGAGGAGCTCCTACGAGCAGTACTTC. Its translation: CASSFYFSGRSSYEQYF.

The rearrangement uses TRBV6-5 and TRBJ2-7; a weak D match, TRBD2 (6 bases). Germline-derived CDR1 and CDR2 are MNHEY and SVGAGI. The CDR3 sequence is 17 residues long. V dropped 2 bases and J dropped 2 bases, with 19 bases sitting between them. As DNA, the CDR3 is TGTGCCAGCAGTTACGCACCCCGTGGTAGCGGCACCTACGAGCAGTACTTC. It encodes CASSYAPRGSGTYEQYF.

This chain joins TRBV11-2 and TRBJ2-4; TRBD2 matches at 14 bases. V lost 4 bases and J lost 7; bases outside the gene matches: 12. The CDR3 runs to 18 residues. The germline V gene has CDR1 SGHAT and CDR2 FQNNGV. CDR3 sequence: CASSWQTSGGALGNIQYF. In DNA, the CDR3 is TGTGCCAGCAGCTGGCAGACTAGCGGGGGGGCCTTAGGGAACATTCAGTACTTC.

The J gene is TRBJ2-1, the V gene TRBV7-9, with TRBD2 identical over 11 bases. After removal of 8 bases from V and 5 bases from J, the junction contained 11 bases not matched to a gene. Looked up from germline, CDR1 is SEHNR and CDR2 is FQNEAQ (reference sequence). The CDR3 loop spans 16 amino acids. The CDR3 DNA sequence: TGTGCCAGCGATCTGACGGGGACTAGCGGCCACAATGAGCAGTTCTTC. This gives the protein CASDLTGTSGHNEQFF.

The chain links TRBV12-3 or TRBV12-4 to TRBJ2-7; 7 bases fit TRBD1. The V segment lost 2 bases and the J segment 5 bases; nucleotides outside the gene matches: 6. This CDR3 is built from 14 residues. The CDR3 region has the DNA TGTGCCAGCAGTTTACTACAGGGGAAGGACGAGCAGTACTTC. Translated: CASSLLQGKDEQYF.

This clonotype was counted only a few times. The J gene is TRBJ2-1, the V gene TRBV28; a weak D match, TRBD1 (7 bases). Deletions cut 2 bases from V and 6 bases from J, with 14 bases between. Germline lookup yields CDR1 MDHEN and CDR2 SYDVKM. The length of the CDR3 is 15 residues. Written as DNA, the CDR3 is TGTGCCAGCAGTTTAGTGAGACAGGGAGGCAATGAGCAGTTCTTC. This translates into CASSLVRQGGNEQFF. The full variable domain, in which reference TRBV28 and TRBJ2-1 provide the parts outside the CDR3, is DVKVTQSSRYLVKRTGEKVFLECVQDMDHENMFWYRQDPGLGLRLIYFSYDVKMKEKGDIPEGYSVSREKKERFSLILESASTNQTSMYLCASSLVRQGGNEQFFGPGTRLTVL.

CDR3 DNA: TGTGCCAGCAGCTTAGGAGGGGGCAATGAGCAGTTCTTC. Amino acids: CASSLGGGNEQFF. The J gene is TRBJ2-1, the V gene TRBV7-8, with D possibly TRBD1 on 6 matching bases. V gave up 1 base and J gave up 6 bases, with 7 bases separating them. The CDR3 totals 13 residues. Germline CDR1 is SGHVS and CDR2 is FQNEAQ.

Written as DNA, the CDR3 is TGCAGCGTTAAAAATACAGGGGTAGGCACTGAAGCTTTCTTT. This translates into CSVKNTGVGTEAFF. The chain joins TRBV29-1 to TRBJ1-1; TRBD1 matches 7 bases. CDR1 and CDR2 (germline): SQVTM, ANQGSEA. Trimming took 5 bases from V and 4 from J; bases not matched to a gene: 10. The CDR3 is 14 amino acids.